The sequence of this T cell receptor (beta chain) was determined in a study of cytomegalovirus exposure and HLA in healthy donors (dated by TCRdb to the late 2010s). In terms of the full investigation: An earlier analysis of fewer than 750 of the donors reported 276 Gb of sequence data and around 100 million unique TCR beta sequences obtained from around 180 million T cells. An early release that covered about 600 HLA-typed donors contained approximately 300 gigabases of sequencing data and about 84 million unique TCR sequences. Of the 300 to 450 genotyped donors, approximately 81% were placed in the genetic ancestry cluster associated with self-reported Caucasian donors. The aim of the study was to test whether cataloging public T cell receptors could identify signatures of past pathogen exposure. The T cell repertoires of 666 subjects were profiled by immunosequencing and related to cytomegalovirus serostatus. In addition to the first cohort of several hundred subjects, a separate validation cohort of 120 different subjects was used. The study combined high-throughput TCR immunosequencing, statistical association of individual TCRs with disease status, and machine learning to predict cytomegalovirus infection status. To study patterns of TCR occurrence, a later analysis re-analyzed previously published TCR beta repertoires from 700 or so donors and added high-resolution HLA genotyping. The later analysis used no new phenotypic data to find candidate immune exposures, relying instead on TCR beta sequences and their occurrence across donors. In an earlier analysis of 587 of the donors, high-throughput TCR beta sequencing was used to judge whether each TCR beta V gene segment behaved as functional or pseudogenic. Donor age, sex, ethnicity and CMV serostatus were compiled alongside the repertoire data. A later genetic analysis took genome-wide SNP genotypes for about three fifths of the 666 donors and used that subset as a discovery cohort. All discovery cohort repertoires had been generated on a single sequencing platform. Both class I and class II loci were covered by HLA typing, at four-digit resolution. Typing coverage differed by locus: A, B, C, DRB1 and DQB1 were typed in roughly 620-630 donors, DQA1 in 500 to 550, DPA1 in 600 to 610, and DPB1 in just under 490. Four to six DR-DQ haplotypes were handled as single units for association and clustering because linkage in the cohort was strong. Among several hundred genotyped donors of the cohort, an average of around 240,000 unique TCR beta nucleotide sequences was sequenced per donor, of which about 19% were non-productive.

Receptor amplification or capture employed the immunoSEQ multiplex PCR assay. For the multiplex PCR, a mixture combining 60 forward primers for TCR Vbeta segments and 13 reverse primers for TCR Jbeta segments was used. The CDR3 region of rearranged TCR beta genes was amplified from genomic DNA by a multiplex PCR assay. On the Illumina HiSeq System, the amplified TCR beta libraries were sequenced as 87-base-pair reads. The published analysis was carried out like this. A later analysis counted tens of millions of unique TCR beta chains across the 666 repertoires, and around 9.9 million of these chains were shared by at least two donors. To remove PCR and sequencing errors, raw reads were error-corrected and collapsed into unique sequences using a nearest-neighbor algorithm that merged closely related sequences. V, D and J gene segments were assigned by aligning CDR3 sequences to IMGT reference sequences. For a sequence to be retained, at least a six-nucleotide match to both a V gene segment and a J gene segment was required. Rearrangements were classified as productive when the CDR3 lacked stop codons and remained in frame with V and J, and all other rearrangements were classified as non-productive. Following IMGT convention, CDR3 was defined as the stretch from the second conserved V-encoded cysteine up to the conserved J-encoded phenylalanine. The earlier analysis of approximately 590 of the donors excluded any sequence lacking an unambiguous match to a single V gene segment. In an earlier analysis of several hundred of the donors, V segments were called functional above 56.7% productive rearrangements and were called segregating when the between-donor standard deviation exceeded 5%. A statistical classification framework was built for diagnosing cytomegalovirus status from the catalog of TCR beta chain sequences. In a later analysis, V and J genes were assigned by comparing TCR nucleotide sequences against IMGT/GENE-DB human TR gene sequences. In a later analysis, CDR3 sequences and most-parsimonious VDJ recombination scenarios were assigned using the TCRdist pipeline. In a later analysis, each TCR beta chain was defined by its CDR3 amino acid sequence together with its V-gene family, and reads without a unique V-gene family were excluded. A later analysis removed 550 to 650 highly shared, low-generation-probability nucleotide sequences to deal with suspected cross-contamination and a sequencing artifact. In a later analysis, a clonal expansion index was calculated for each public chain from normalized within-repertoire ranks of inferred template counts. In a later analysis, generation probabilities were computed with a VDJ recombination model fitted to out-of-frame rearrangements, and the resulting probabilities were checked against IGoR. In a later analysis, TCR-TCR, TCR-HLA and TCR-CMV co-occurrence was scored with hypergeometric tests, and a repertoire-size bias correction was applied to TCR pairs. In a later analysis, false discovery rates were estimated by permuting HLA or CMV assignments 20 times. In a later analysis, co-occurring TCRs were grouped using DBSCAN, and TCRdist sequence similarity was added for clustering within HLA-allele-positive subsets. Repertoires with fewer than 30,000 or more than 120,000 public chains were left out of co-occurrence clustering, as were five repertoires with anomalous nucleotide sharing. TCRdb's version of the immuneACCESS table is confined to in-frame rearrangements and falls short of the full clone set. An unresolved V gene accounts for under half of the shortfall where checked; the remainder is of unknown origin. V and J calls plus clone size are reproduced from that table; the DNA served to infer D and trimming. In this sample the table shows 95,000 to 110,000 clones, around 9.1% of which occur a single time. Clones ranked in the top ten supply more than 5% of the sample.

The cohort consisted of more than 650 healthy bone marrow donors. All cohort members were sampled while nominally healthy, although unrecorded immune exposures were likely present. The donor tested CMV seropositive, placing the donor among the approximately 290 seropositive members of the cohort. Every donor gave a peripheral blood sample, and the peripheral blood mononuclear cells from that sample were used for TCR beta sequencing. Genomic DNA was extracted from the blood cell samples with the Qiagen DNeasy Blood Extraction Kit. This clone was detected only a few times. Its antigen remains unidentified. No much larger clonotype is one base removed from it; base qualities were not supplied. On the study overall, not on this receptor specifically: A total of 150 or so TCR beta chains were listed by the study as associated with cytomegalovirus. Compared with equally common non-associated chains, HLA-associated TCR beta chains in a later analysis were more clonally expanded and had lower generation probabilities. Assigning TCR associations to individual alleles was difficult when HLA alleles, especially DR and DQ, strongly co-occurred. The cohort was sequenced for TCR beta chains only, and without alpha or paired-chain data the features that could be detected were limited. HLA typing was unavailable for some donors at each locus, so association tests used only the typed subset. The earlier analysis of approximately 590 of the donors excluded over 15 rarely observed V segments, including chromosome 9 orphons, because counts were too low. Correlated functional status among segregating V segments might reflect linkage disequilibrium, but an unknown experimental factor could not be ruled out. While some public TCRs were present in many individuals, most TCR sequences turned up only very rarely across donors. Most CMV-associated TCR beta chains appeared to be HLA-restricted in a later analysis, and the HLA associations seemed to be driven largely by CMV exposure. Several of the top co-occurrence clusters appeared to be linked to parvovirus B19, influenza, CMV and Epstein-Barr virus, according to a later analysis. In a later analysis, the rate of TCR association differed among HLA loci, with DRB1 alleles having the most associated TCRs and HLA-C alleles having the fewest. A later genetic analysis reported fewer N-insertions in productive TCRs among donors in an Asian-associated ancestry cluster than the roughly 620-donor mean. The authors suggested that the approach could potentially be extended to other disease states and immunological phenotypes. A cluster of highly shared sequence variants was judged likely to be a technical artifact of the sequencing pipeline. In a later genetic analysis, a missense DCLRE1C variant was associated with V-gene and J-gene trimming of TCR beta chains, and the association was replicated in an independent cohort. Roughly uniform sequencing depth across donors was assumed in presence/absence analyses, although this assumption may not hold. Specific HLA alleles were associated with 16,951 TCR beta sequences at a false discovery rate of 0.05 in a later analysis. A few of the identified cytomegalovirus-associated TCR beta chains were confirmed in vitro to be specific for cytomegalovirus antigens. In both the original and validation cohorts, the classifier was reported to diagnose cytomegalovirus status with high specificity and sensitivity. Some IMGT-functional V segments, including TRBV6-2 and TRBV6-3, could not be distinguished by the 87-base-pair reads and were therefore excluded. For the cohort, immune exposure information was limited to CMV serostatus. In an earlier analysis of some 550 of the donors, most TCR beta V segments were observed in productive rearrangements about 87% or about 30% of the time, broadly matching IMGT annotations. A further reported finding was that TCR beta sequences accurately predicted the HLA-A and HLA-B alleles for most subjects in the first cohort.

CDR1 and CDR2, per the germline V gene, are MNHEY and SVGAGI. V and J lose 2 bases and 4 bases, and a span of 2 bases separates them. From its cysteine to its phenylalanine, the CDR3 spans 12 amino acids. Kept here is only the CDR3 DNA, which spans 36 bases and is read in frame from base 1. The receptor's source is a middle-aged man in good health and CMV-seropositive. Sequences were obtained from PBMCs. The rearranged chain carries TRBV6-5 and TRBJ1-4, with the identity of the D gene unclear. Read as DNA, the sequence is TGTGCCAGCAGTTACCGTAATGAAAAACTGTTTTTT. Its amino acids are CASSYRNEKLFF.